The count of the clone carrying this TCR beta chain is one. Study processing details: Reference gene primer amplification gave estimated nucleated cell counts. Profiled with immunoSEQ multiplex PCR; TCRdb holds only in-frame clones, not every one. The D gene and trimming were derived from the DNA, and the V and J assignments and clone size from that table. The sample yields some 220,000 clones, roughly 80% seen once. This specimen comes from a study of blood T cell repertoires in COVID-19. Overall study context: The study drew acute and convalescent COVID-19 samples from the United States, Italy and Spain. T cells, B-cell-depleted T cells, or PBMCs supplied cDNA or gDNA.

The CDR3 runs 18 residues. Germline CDR1 is SGDLS and CDR2 is YYNGEE. V trimming: 3 bases; J trimming: 6 bases; junction bases outside the gene matches: 17. The sequence was collected from a woman aged 55-70 years who had recovered from COVID-19. This sequence joins TRBV9 and TRBJ2-1; TRBD2 agrees at 8 bases. The specimen sequenced was peripheral blood. CDR3 loop: CASSARGIGGGTLNEQFF. CDR3 nucleotide sequence: TGTGCCAGCAGCGCCAGAGGCATTGGCGGGGGGACTCTCAATGAGCAGTTCTTC. The variable domain in full, with the rest retrieved from reference TRBV9 and TRBJ2-1, is DSGVTQTPKHLITATGQRVTLRCSPRSGDLSVYWYQQSLDQGLQFLIQYYNGEERAKGNILERFSAQQFPDLHSELNLSSLELGDSALYFCASSARGIGGGTLNEQFFGPGTRLTVL.